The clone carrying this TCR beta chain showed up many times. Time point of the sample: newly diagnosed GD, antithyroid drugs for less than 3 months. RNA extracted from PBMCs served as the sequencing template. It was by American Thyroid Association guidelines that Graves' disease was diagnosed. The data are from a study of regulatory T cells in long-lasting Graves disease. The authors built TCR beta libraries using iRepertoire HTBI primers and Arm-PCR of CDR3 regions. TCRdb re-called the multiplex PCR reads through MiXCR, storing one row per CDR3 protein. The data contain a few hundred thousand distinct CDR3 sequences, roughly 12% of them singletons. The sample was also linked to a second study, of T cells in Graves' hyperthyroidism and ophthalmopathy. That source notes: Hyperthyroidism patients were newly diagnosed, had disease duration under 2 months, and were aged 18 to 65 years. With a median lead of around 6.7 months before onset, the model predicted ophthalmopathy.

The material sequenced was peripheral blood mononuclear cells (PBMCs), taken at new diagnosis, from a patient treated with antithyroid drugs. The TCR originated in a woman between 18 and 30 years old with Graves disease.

CDR3 in DNA: TGTGCCAGCAGCCCAGGCCCTTGGCGGGGGCAAGAGACCCAGTACTTC. Protein product: CASSPGPWRGQETQYF. The chain uses TRBV3-1 and TRBJ2-5, with 7 bases lining up with TRBD2. This CDR3 has 16 amino acids. After removal of 4 bases from V and 2 bases from J, the junction contained 10 bases not matched to a gene. Germline CDR1 is LGHDT and CDR2 is YNNKEL (reference sequence).